This T cell receptor (beta chain) appears in the sequencing data of a study of cytomegalovirus exposure and HLA in healthy donors. Findings and limits, study-wide: It was about 150 TCR beta chains that were listed as cytomegalovirus-associated. The majority of CMV-associated TCR beta chains were reported as apparently HLA-restricted in a later analysis. The availability of immune exposure information extended only to CMV serostatus.

As regards this clone: As yet, its antigen is unknown.

The CDR3 contains 14 residues. The ends were cut back, 5 bases at V and 4 bases at J, with 14 bases in the middle. The germline V gene encodes CDR1 SGHTA and CDR2 FQGNSA. A multiplex PCR was run with 60 Vbeta primers and 13 Jbeta primers. Libraries were prepared by immunoSEQ multiplex PCR; TCRdb keeps only in-frame clonotypes and omits some of them. The repertoire consists of under 200,000 clones, with over 75% occurring once and the leading ten covering over 11%. This receptor was identified in a man aged 50 to 60 in good health and CMV-seropositive. V and J are TRBV7-2 and TRBJ1-2; D unclear. The sequencing sample was made of PBMCs. The CDR3 DNA sequence: TGTGCCAGCAGCCCCCCGGCTCGGAGCTATGGCTACACCTTC. Amino acids: CASSPPARSYGYTF.